These 14 T cell receptor beta chains share one sample of origin, sequenced in a study of blood T cells in healthy people across ages. Through a sample-barcoded 5' primer and a J-beta primer mix, a second PCR was run for about 6 to 11 cycles. MiXCR, run by TCRdb on the 5' RACE reads, gives a single entry per CDR3 protein. The data contain over 700,000 distinct CDR3 sequences, around a quarter of them singletons. These same data were also listed under a study on T cells of mothers and their children.

The sample taken for sequencing was blood. The source is a boy younger than 18 in good health.

About this clonotype itself: A read error may produce the germline difference seen at one junction end. The rearrangement joins TRBV29-1 to TRBJ1-1; D is possibly TRBD1 (5 bases). CDR3 size: 12 residues. Germline CDR1 and CDR2: SQVTM and ANQGSEA. Here the CDR3 reads CSVEGEDTDAFF. In DNA form, the CDR3 reads TGCAGCGTTGAAGGAGAGGACACTGACGCTTTCTTT.

The gene calls are TRBV28 and TRBJ1-2, with a weak D call TRBD1 (6 bases). CDR1 is MDHEN and CDR2 is SYDVKM in the germline V gene. The CDR3 covers 14 residues. Trimming shortened V by 3 bases and J by 5 bases, and 13 bases separated the two germline ends. Here the CDR3 DNA reads TGTGCCAGCAGTTTCGGGGGCGGTTGGTATGGCTACACCTTC. The encoded protein is CASSFGGGWYGYTF.

This clonotype has more than one count but fewer than ten. The V and J genes are TRBV4-1 and TRBJ2-5; D is unclear. The germline gives CDR1 MGHRA, CDR2 YSYEKL. This CDR3 is 15 amino acids long. The germline V and J ends were trimmed by 0 bases and 5 bases, with 13 bases remaining between them. The CDR3 DNA follows: TGCGCCAGCAGCCAAGATAAAGCCATGGCGGAGACCCAGTACTTC. It specifies CASSQDKAMAETQYF.

In this sample, this clonotype turned up a few times. The CDR3 sequence: CASSLLDRGLNGANVLTF. CDR3 nucleotides: TGTGCCAGCAGCTTGCTTGACAGGGGGCTAAATGGGGCCAACGTCCTGACTTTC. The J gene is TRBJ2-6, the V gene TRBV7-9; 10 nucleotides align to TRBD1. Per germline, CDR1 SEHNR and CDR2 FQNEAQ (reference sequence). The CDR3 covers 18 residues. The V gene end was trimmed by 3 bases and the J gene end by 3 bases; junction bases not matched to a gene: 8.

The DNA of the CDR3 is TGTGCCAGCAGTGAATTCACAGGCAATGAAAAACTGTTTTTT. Amino acid sequence: CASSEFTGNEKLFF. The genes are TRBV25-1 and TRBJ1-4; D may be TRBD1 (5 bases). V shed 1 base and J shed 5 bases, with 8 bases lying between them. CDR3 length: 14 residues. CDR1 is MGHDK, CDR2 SYGVNS, per germline. Drawing the rest from reference TRBV25-1 and TRBJ1-4, the complete variable domain is EADIYQTPRYLVIGTGKKITLECSQTMGHDKMYWYQQDPGMELHLIHYSYGVNSTEKGDLSSESTVSRIRTEHFPLTLESARPSHTSQYLCASSEFTGNEKLFFGSGTQLSVL.

The J gene is TRBJ1-2, the V gene TRBV4-1, with TRBD1 matching 10 bases. Per germline, CDR1 MGHRA and CDR2 YSYEKL. J lost 3 bases, V lost 4 bases, and 11 bases had no gene match. This CDR3 is 17 amino acids long. CDR3 DNA: TGCGCCAGCAGCCCTAGACAGGGGGCAATTCTAGACTATGGCTACACCTTC. Protein: CASSPRQGAILDYGYTF.

The chain has TRBV6-1 and TRBJ2-3; D possibly corresponds to TRBD2 (5 bases). V was trimmed by 2 bases and J by 2 bases, leaving 11 bases between them. The CDR3 spans 15 residues. Germline assignment: CDR1 MNHNS and CDR2 SASEGT. In DNA, the CDR3 is TGTGCCAGCAGTGAATTTTTCGGGGTCACAGATACGCAGTATTTT. Amino acids: CASSEFFGVTDTQYF.

This clonotype came up many times. The CDR3: CASSINYEQYF. In DNA, the CDR3 is TGTGCCAGCAGCATTAACTACGAGCAGTACTTC. The genes are TRBV6-6 and TRBJ2-7; D uncertain. CDR1 is MNHNY, CDR2 SVGAGI, per germline (reference sequence). Trimming removed 6 bases at V and 3 bases at J, with 6 bases between. The CDR3 totals 11 residues.

The V gene is TRBV29-1, the J gene TRBJ1-1; 8 nucleotides line up with TRBD1. CDR1 SQVTM and CDR2 ANQGSEA come from the germline V gene. After removal of 2 bases from V and 6 bases from J, the junction contained 11 bases not matched to a gene. The CDR3 has 15 residues. The CDR3 reads CSVESPLTGVAEAFF. CDR3 bases: TGCAGCGTTGAAAGCCCCTTGACAGGGGTCGCTGAAGCTTTCTTT.

The chain uses TRBV12-3 or TRBV12-4 and TRBJ2-2; D gene ambiguous. V gave up 8 bases and J gave up 10 bases, with 17 bases separating them. This CDR3 spans 13 amino acids. The CDR3 reads CASGPRVDVELFF. CDR3 nucleotides: TGTGCCAGCGGTCCCCGCGTTGACGTGGAGCTGTTTTTT.

This clonotype has ten or more counts. The J gene is TRBJ2-3, the V gene TRBV6-4, with a possible D match to TRBD1 (6 bases). The germline V gene has CDR1 MRHNA and CDR2 SNTAGT. V lost 5 bases and J 2 bases, leaving 11 bases between the germline ends. This CDR3 region has 14 residues. Here the CDR3 reads CASSFQGPTDTQYF. CDR3 DNA sequence: TGTGCCAGCAGTTTCCAGGGGCCCACAGATACGCAGTATTTT.

The genes are TRBV18 and TRBJ1-4; the D is unclear. Germline values: CDR1 KGHSH, CDR2 LQKENI. The CDR3 extends over 15 amino acids. V was cut by 5 bases and J by 4 bases, with 14 bases left in between. This CDR3 is CASSSKKGNNEKLFF. The CDR3 region has the DNA TGTGCCAGCTCATCCAAAAAGGGAAATAATGAAAAACTGTTTTTT.

The V gene is TRBV20-1, the J gene TRBJ2-5, with a weak D call TRBD2 (6 bases). The DNA end favors TRBJ2-1, so the J call may be wrong. The CDR3 extends over 12 amino acids. The germline V gene encodes CDR1 DFQATT and CDR2 SNEGSKA (reference sequence). CDR3 DNA: TGCAGTGCTCCATTGGGGGGCAATGAGCAGTTCTTC. It yields the protein CSAPLGGNEQFF.

The V gene is TRBV7-9, the J gene TRBJ2-7; D remains unclear. V dropped 3 bases and J dropped 7 bases, with 10 bases sitting between them. This CDR3 has 12 amino acids. Germline lookup yields CDR1 SEHNR and CDR2 FQNEAQ (reference sequence). CDR3 sequence: CASSFASVEQYF. Here the CDR3 DNA reads TGTGCCAGCAGCTTCGCCAGCGTTGAGCAGTACTTC.